Shown below are 8 T cell receptor beta chains from a single sample sequenced in a study of blood T cells in healthy people across ages. With a J-beta primer mix and a sample-barcoded 5' primer, a second PCR ran roughly 6 to 12 cycles. TCRdb itself ran the 5' RACE reads through MiXCR, one entry per CDR3 protein. The data contain around 800,000 distinct CDR3 sequences, 44% of them singletons. Sequences were obtained from blood. These receptors were collected from a man aged 55-75 years in good health.

The chain has TRBV24-1 and TRBJ1-1; D unresolved. Germline CDR1 and CDR2: KGHDR and SFDVKD. CDR3 length: 14 residues. The V and J ends lost 3 bases and 3 bases respectively, with 10 bases between them. CDR3 sequence: CATSDTAQYTEAFF. CDR3 DNA sequence: TGTGCCACCAGTGATACCGCACAGTACACTGAAGCTTTCTTT.

This clonotype has more than one count but fewer than ten. V and J are TRBV7-8 and TRBJ2-3; D uncertain. The CDR3 runs to 13 residues. The V gene lost 5 bases and the J gene lost 2 bases, with 8 bases spanning the gap. The germline V gene has CDR1 SGHVS and CDR2 FQNEAQ. CDR3 sequence reads: CASSLPTTDTQYF. DNA of the CDR3: TGTGCCAGCAGCCTTCCAACCACAGATACGCAGTATTTT.

This clonotype appeared a few times. The genes are TRBV9 and TRBJ2-3; TRBD2 agrees at 9 bases. J lost 6 bases, V lost 3 bases, and 11 bases had no gene match. The length of the CDR3 is 16 residues. Germline CDR1 reads SGDLS; CDR2 reads YYNGEE. The CDR3 spells CASSGERGAGVDTQYF. The CDR3, as DNA: TGTGCCAGCAGCGGGGAGCGGGGGGCCGGCGTGGATACGCAGTATTTT.

This chain uses TRBV29-1 with TRBJ2-4; 8 bases are a match to TRBD1. J gave up 6 bases and V 3 bases, and 4 bases lay outside the gene matches. The CDR3 length is 13 residues. The germline V gene has CDR1 SQVTM and CDR2 ANQGSEA. The DNA of the CDR3 is TGCAGCGTTGATGACAGGGGAGGAAACATTCAGTACTTC. It codes for CSVDDRGGNIQYF.

This clonotype was recorded a few times. The rearrangement links TRBV5-5 to TRBJ1-2; 7 positions agree with TRBD1. This CDR3 comprises 17 residues. Germline values: CDR1 SGHKS, CDR2 YYEKEE (reference sequence). The ends lost 4 bases at V and 0 bases at J; junction bases unmatched: 12. The CDR3 protein is CASSPQGSLGANYGYTF. CDR3 in DNA: TGTGCCAGCAGCCCACAGGGGTCCCTAGGGGCTAACTATGGCTACACCTTC.

V and J are TRBV5-1 and TRBJ1-2; no definite D call. Germline V CDR1 and CDR2: SGHRS, YFSETQ. The CDR3 loop spans 13 amino acids. V lost 2 bases and J 0 bases, leaving 5 bases between the germline ends. Written as DNA, the CDR3 is TGCGCCAGCAGCTTCGACCCTAACTATGGCTACACCTTC. It is translated as CASSFDPNYGYTF. Drawing the rest from reference TRBV5-1 and TRBJ1-2, the complete variable domain is KAGVTQTPRYLIKTRGQQVTLSCSPISGHRSVSWYQQTPGQGLQFLFEYFSETQRNKGNFPGRFSGRQFSNSRSEMNVSTLELGDSALYLCASSFDPNYGYTFGSGTRLTVV.

CDR3 loop: CASTILGTAVNSPLHF. The CDR3 DNA reads TGTGCCAGCACAATTCTAGGGACCGCAGTTAATTCACCCCTCCACTTT. The rearrangement joins TRBV7-2 to TRBJ1-6; TRBD1 might be the D (5 bases). The CDR3 is made up of 16 amino acids. Germline CDR1 SGHTA, CDR2 FQGNSA. Trimming took 7 bases from V and 6 from J, leaving 19 bases between them.

This chain links TRBV29-1 with TRBJ2-5; D gene unclear. This CDR3 has 14 residues. Germline CDR1 reads SQVTM; CDR2 reads ANQGSEA. V lost 1 base, J lost 4 bases, and 13 bases lay in between. CDR3 sequence (DNA): TGCAGCGTTGAAGGACGCCTGGCCACAGAGACCCAGTACTTC. Translation: CSVEGRLATETQYF.